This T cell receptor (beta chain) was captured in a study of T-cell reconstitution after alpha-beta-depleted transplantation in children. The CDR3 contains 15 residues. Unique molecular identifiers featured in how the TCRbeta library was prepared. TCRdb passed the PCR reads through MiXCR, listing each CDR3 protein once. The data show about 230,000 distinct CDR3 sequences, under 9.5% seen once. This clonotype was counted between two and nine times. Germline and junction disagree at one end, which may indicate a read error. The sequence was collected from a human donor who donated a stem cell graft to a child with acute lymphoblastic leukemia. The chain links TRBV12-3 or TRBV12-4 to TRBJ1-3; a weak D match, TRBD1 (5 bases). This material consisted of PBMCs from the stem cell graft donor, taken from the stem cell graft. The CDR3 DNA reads TGTGCCAGCAGGTTAGGGGCTGACTCTGGAAACACCATATATTTT. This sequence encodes CASRLGADSGNTIYF.